Below are 13 T cell receptor beta chains sequenced from a single sample in a study of cytomegalovirus exposure and HLA in healthy donors. The PCR employed 60 Vbeta primers together with 13 Jbeta primers. TCRdb's table, derived via immunoSEQ multiplex PCR, lists solely in-frame clones and lacks some. Among around 250,000 clones listed, roughly four fifths were seen once. Sequenced material: PBMCs. These receptors all stem from a woman aged 60-75 years in good health and CMV-seropositive.

This chain links TRBV28 with TRBJ1-2; 8 bases align to TRBD1. Losses at the gene ends were 4 bases for V and 6 bases for J; bases not matched to a gene: 1. The CDR3 has 12 amino acids. The germline V gene encodes CDR1 MDHEN and CDR2 SYDVKM. The CDR3 DNA sequence: TGTGCCAGCAGTTCACAGGGGGATGGCTACACCTTC. Encoded protein: CASSSQGDGYTF.

The V call is TRBV2, the J call TRBJ1-4, with D perhaps TRBD1 (6 bases). This CDR3 comprises 17 residues. V was cut by 1 base and J by 0 bases, with 12 bases left in between. In germline, CDR1 is SNHLY, CDR2 FYNNEI. CDR3 loop: CASSEGTVRATNEKLFF. The CDR3 DNA is TGTGCCAGCAGTGAAGGGACAGTCCGTGCAACTAATGAAAAACTGTTTTTT.

This chain uses TRBV6-5 with TRBJ1-2; possibly TRBD1 for D (5 bases). Between the trimmed V and J ends, which lost 3 bases and 0 bases, there was a span of 11 bases. The germline gives CDR1 MNHEY, CDR2 SVGAGI. The CDR3 sequence is 15 residues long. CDR3 sequence reads: CASSYDSPANYGYTF. CDR3 nucleotides: TGTGCCAGCAGTTATGACAGCCCAGCTAACTATGGCTACACCTTC.

This clone was picked up a small number of times. The chain joins TRBV28 to TRBJ1-1; D not certain. The length of the CDR3 is 12 residues. CDR1 and CDR2 from the germline V gene are MDHEN and SYDVKM. Trimming stripped 5 bases from V and 2 bases from J, with 6 bases between. This CDR3 is CASSRYNTEAFF. DNA for the CDR3: TGTGCCAGCAGTCGCTATAACACTGAAGCTTTCTTT.

As for this clone: The same CDR3 can be traced to other DNA sequences in this sample. This rearrangement joins TRBV2 to TRBJ1-5; maybe TRBD1 (6 bases). The V end lost 3 bases, the J end lost 4 bases, and 10 bases lay between the germline ends. The germline gives CDR1 SNHLY, CDR2 FYNNEI. The CDR3 length is 14 residues. CDR3 region: CASSEDRGNQPQHF. The CDR3 DNA reads as TGTGCCAGCAGTGAGGACAGAGGGAATCAGCCCCAGCATTTT.

This sequence joins TRBV10-3 and TRBJ2-3; 12 nucleotides align to TRBD2. Germline V gives CDR1 ENHRY, CDR2 SYGVKD. V gave up 3 bases and J gave up 2 bases; unmatched junction bases: 6. The CDR3 totals 17 residues. The chain's CDR3 is CAISEATSGRPTDTQYF. The CDR3 DNA follows: TGTGCCATCAGTGAAGCGACTAGCGGGAGACCCACAGATACGCAGTATTTT.

The V call is TRBV6-5, the J call TRBJ1-3; maybe TRBD1 (5 bases). CDR1 and CDR2 from the germline V gene are MNHEY and SVGAGI. The CDR3 length is 15 residues. Trimming removed 8 bases from V and 0 bases from J, with 14 bases in between. CDR3 coding DNA: TGTGCCAGCCGCCCGACAGTCCTCTCTGGAAACACCATATATTTT. It codes for CASRPTVLSGNTIYF.

This chain joins TRBV5-6 and TRBJ1-3, with D unresolved. The CDR3 is 13 amino acids. From germline, CDR1 is SGHDT and CDR2 YYEEEE. V shed 4 bases and J shed 5 bases, with 10 bases lying between them. The CDR3 sequence: CASSTRSRNTIYF. CDR3 nucleotides: TGTGCCAGCAGCACCAGGTCTAGAAACACCATATATTTT.

The table lists this clone with a few counts. The J gene is TRBJ2-6, the V gene TRBV9, with D perhaps matching TRBD1 (7 bases). CDR1 is SGDLS and CDR2 is YYNGEE in the germline V gene. This CDR3 is built from 18 residues. V lost 4 bases, J lost 2 bases, and 19 bases lay in between. CDR3 coding DNA: TGTGCCAGCAGCTCGGGGGTAGAGGGGGCACCTGGGGCCAACGTCCTGACTTTC. It specifies CASSSGVEGAPGANVLTF.

The chain employs TRBV28 and TRBJ2-1; 10 bases line up with TRBD1. After removal of 1 base from V and 7 bases from J, the junction contained 4 bases not matched to a gene. The CDR3 sequence is 15 residues long. Germline CDR1 is MDHEN and CDR2 is SYDVKM. The DNA for the CDR3 is TGTGCCAGCAGTTTATCGGGGACAGGGGCAAATGAGCAGTTCTTC. The encoded protein is CASSLSGTGANEQFF. Full variable domain (rest looked up from reference TRBV28 and TRBJ2-1): DVKVTQSSRYLVKRTGEKVFLECVQDMDHENMFWYRQDPGLGLRLIYFSYDVKMKEKGDIPEGYSVSREKKERFSLILESASTNQTSMYLCASSLSGTGANEQFFGPGTRLTVL.

The V and J genes are TRBV12-5 and TRBJ1-1, with no clear D. The CDR3 spans 16 residues. V lost 0 bases to trimming and J lost 0 bases, with 11 bases between them. Germline V CDR1 and CDR2: LGHNT, FRNRAP. The DNA for the CDR3 is TGTGCTAGTGGTTTGGTACAAGGCAGGATGAACACTGAAGCTTTCTTT. The encoded protein is CASGLVQGRMNTEAFF.

This clone was recorded only once. The V gene is TRBV4-2, the J gene TRBJ2-7; 12 bases align to TRBD2. The CDR3 covers 14 residues. The germline V gene encodes CDR1 LGHNA and CDR2 YNFKEQ. The junction had 0 bases not matched to a gene; V was cut back by 4 bases and J by 2 bases. CDR3 sequence reads: CASSRTSGTYEQYF. The DNA of the CDR3 is TGTGCCAGCAGCCGGACTAGCGGGACCTACGAGCAGTACTTC.

The chain combines TRBV2 with TRBJ2-1; TRBD2 aligns across 10 bases. V lost 6 bases and J lost 4; bases outside the gene matches: 6. The CDR3 runs 15 residues. Looked up from germline, CDR1 is SNHLY and CDR2 is FYNNEI. CDR3 residues: CASRPGTSEYNEQFF. For the CDR3, the DNA is TGTGCCAGCAGACCTGGGACTAGCGAGTACAATGAGCAGTTCTTC.